This T cell receptor beta chain emerged from a study of blood T cell repertoires in COVID-19. Clones were sequenced by immunoSEQ multiplex PCR, and TCRdb holds only the in-frame ones, with some missing. This table has 200,000 to 250,000 clones, approximately 85% appearing once. Germline lookup yields CDR1 ENHRY and CDR2 SYGVKD. Trimming cost V 10 bases and J 2 bases, with 17 bases left between them. This CDR3 region has 14 residues. A Seattle source enrolled patients during active infection and followed them longitudinally. The sequence derives from a woman between 70 and 85 years old with COVID-19, enrolled during active disease. The chain uses TRBV10-3 and TRBJ1-1; unclear D gene. Source material: peripheral blood. CDR3 loop: CATARVEGNTEAFF. The CDR3 region has the DNA TGTGCCACCGCGCGCGTCGAGGGAAACACTGAAGCTTTCTTT.